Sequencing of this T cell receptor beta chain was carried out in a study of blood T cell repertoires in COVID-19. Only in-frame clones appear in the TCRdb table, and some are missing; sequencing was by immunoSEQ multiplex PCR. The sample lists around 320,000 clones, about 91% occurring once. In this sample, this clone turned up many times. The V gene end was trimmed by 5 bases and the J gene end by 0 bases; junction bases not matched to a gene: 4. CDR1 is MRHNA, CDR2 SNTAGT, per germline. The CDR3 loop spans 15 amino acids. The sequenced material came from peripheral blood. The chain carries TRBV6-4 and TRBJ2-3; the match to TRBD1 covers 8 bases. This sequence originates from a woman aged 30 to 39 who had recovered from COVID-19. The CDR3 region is CASSPGTGSTDTQYF. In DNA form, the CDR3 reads TGTGCCAGCAGTCCCGGGACAGGCAGCACAGATACGCAGTATTTT.